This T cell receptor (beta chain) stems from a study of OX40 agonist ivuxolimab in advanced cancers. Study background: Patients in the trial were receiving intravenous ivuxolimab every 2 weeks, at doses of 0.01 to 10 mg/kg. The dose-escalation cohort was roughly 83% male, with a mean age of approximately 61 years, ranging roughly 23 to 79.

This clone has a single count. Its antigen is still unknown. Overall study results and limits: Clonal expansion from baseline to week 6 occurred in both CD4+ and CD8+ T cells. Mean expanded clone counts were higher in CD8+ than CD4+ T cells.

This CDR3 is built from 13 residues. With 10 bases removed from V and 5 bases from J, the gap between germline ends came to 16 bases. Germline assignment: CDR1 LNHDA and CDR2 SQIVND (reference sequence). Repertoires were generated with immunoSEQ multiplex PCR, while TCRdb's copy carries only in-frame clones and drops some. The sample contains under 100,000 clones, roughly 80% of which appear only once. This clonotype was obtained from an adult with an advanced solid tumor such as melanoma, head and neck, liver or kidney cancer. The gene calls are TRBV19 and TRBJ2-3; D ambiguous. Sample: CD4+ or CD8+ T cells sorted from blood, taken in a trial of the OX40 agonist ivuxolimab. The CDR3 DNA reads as TGTGCCACCTCTATCGGTCTCGAAGATACGCAGTATTTT. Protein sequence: CATSIGLEDTQYF. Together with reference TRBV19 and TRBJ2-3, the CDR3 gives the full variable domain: DGGITQSPKYLFRKEGQNVTLSCEQNLNHDAMYWYRQDPGQGLRLIYYSQIVNDFQKGDIAEGYSVSREKKESFPLTVTSAQKNPTAFYLCATSIGLEDTQYFGPGTRLTVL.